This T cell receptor beta chain was sequenced during a study of blood T cell repertoires in COVID-19. Study-level information: Acute-phase and convalescent COVID-19 samples originated in the United States, Italy and Spain.

How the authors handled the data: Estimated nucleated cell counts came from reference gene primer amplification. Clones were sequenced by immunoSEQ multiplex PCR, and TCRdb holds only the in-frame ones, with some missing. The V and J calls and clone size were taken over from that table, and D and trimming were inferred from the DNA. Of around 250,000 clones listed, about nine tenths were seen once; the top ten hold approximately 1.3%. Germline CDR1 and CDR2: SEHNR and FQNEAQ (reference sequence). The V and J ends lost 3 bases and 4 bases respectively, with 13 bases between them. The CDR3 sequence is 15 residues long.

Material: PBMCs or T cells enriched from blood (not recorded which). The sequence was collected from a human donor in a cohort exposed to, infected with or recovered from COVID-19 (not recorded which). The donor label of this sample is uncertain. The rearrangement joins TRBV7-9 to TRBJ1-5, with D possibly being TRBD1 (5 bases). The CDR3 region is CASSFGAGLNQPQHF. The CDR3 DNA reads TGTGCCAGCAGCTTTGGGGCAGGCCTTAATCAGCCCCAGCATTTT.